These T cell receptor beta chains were read from a single sample in a study of T cells after yellow fever vaccination. TCRdb reanalysed the 5' RACE reads using MiXCR and keeps one entry per CDR3 protein. The table has approximately 610,000 distinct CDR3 sequences, around 16% seen once; the top ten hold 15% to 20%. The sample in question was PBMCs, obtained about 5 days after the first yellow fever vaccination. These receptors were taken from a young man who received the YFV17D yellow fever vaccine. Both conserved end residues are part of each CDR3. A D gene is named only where the DNA matches it firmly.

v_call	d_call	j_call	cdr3_aa
TRBV6-2/TRBV6-3	TRBD1	TRBJ1-5	CATQGAVSNQPQHF
TRBV13	NA	TRBJ1-2	CASSSLTIQESVDYGYTF
TRBV4-1	TRBD1	TRBJ1-5	CASSQGQGPSNQPQHF
TRBV12-3/TRBV12-4	TRBD1	TRBJ1-6	CASSTGDSPLHF
TRBV6-1	NA	TRBJ1-2	CASSVQSYGYTF
TRBV28	NA	TRBJ2-5	CASSLRDDKETQYF
TRBV6-5	NA	TRBJ1-2	CASSYQTRGGPYGYTF
TRBV19	NA	TRBJ2-5	CASAALGETQYF
TRBV27	TRBD2	TRBJ2-3	CATRGGARFRDTQYF
TRBV5-5	NA	TRBJ2-7	CASSPRTVPYEQYF
TRBV23-1	TRBD2	TRBJ2-1	CASSQRGGPGSSSYNEQFF
TRBV5-1	NA	TRBJ2-2	CASRDKDTGELFF